This T cell receptor (beta chain) appears in the sequencing data of a study of cytomegalovirus exposure and HLA in healthy donors. Study-level points and caveats: Highest at DRB1 and lowest at HLA-C, TCR association rates differed among HLA loci in a later analysis.

In the case of this clone: What it recognizes is unknown.

PCR primers comprised 60 Vbeta and 13 Jbeta primers. Profiled with immunoSEQ multiplex PCR; TCRdb holds only in-frame clones, not every one. The sample lists about 50,000 clones; approximately 85% were seen once. Germline V gene lookup returns CDR1 SGDLS and CDR2 YYNGEE. This CDR3 is built from 18 residues. With 4 bases clipped from V and 3 bases from J, the junction kept 11 bases outside the gene matches. The receptor comes from a boy between 10 and 17 years old in good health and CMV-seropositive. Sequencing was carried out using PBMCs. The chain uses TRBV9 and TRBJ2-6; 9 bases are a match to TRBD1. The CDR3 protein is CASSSGRGTGYGANVLTF. The DNA for the CDR3 is TGTGCCAGCAGCTCCGGCCGTGGGACAGGGTATGGGGCCAACGTCCTGACTTTC. Full variable domain (rest looked up from reference TRBV9 and TRBJ2-6): DSGVTQTPKHLITATGQRVTLRCSPRSGDLSVYWYQQSLDQGLQFLIQYYNGEERAKGNILERFSAQQFPDLHSELNLSSLELGDSALYFCASSSGRGTGYGANVLTFGAGSRLTVL.